These 9 T cell receptor beta chains were all obtained from the same sample, sequenced in a study of cytomegalovirus exposure and HLA in healthy donors. It was with 60 Vbeta and 13 Jbeta primers that the PCR ran. The table came from immunoSEQ multiplex PCR; TCRdb's copy has only in-frame clones and leaves some out. The table includes some 150,000 clones, around 78% detected once. Sequencing used PBMCs. The receptor source for this set is a male donor in good health and CMV-seronegative.

This rearrangement joins TRBV7-3 to TRBJ2-5; 10 nucleotides agree with TRBD1. The CDR3 runs to 14 residues. Per the germline V gene, CDR1 is SGHTA and CDR2 is FQGTGA. With 6 bases clipped from V and 5 bases from J, the junction kept 6 bases outside the gene matches. The CDR3 loop reads CASSRQGAWETQYF. The CDR3 coding sequence is TGTGCCAGCAGTCGACAGGGGGCATGGGAGACCCAGTACTTC.

This clone was counted a few times. The chain combines TRBV7-9 with TRBJ1-1; a weak D match, TRBD1 (6 bases). CDR3 length equals 16 residues. Trimming removed 6 bases at V and 0 bases at J, with 17 bases between. The V gene's germline CDR1 is SEHNR and CDR2 FQNEAQ (reference sequence). The CDR3 loop is CASSSTGDSMNTEAFF. The CDR3, as DNA: TGTGCCAGCAGTTCGACAGGAGATAGCATGAACACTGAAGCTTTCTTT.

This chain connects TRBV27 to TRBJ2-2; TRBD2 aligns across 11 bases. The V segment lost 8 bases and the J segment 3 bases; nucleotides outside the gene matches: 5. The CDR3 contains 15 residues. The germline V gene has CDR1 MNHEY and CDR2 SMNVEV (reference sequence). The CDR3 DNA reads TGTGCCAGCGTAGCGGGAGGGCCCCACACCGGGGAGCTGTTTTTT. Translating it yields CASVAGGPHTGELFF.

V is TRBV7-2 and J is TRBJ2-7; 11 bases agree with TRBD2. This CDR3 is built from 16 residues. Trimming cost V 5 bases and J 5 bases; bases outside gene matches: 11. Per the germline V gene, CDR1 is SGHTA and CDR2 is FQGNSA. The CDR3 DNA is TGTGCCAGCAGCCAACTAGCGGGGGCCGTAGTCCACGAGCAGTACTTC. Its protein product is CASSQLAGAVVHEQYF.

The chain combines TRBV6-6 with TRBJ2-7; the match to TRBD1 covers 9 bases. The CDR3 is 13 residues long. Germline V lookup: CDR1 MNHNY, CDR2 SVGAGI (reference sequence). V trimming: 8 bases; J trimming: 6 bases; junction bases outside the gene matches: 8. The CDR3 DNA sequence: TGTGCCAGCCTGGCGACAGGGGGTGTCGAGCAGTACTTC. Protein: CASLATGGVEQYF.

This chain connects TRBV13 to TRBJ2-7, with TRBD1 matching 8 bases. CDR1 PRHDT and CDR2 FYEKMQ come from the germline V gene (reference sequence). The trim removed 1 base at V and 6 bases at J, leaving 5 bases unmatched. The CDR3 loop spans 14 amino acids. The CDR3: CASSLAQGVGEQYF. CDR3 coding DNA: TGTGCCAGCAGCTTAGCACAGGGGGTCGGCGAGCAGTACTTC.

This chain uses TRBV6-5 with TRBJ2-3; 7 nucleotides match TRBD1. V shed 5 bases and J 1 base; nucleotides not matched to a gene: 6. Germline V CDR1 and CDR2: MNHEY, SVGAGI. The CDR3 length is 15 residues. The CDR3 region is CASSRQGYRTDTQYF. Here the CDR3 DNA reads TGTGCCAGCAGTCGACAGGGTTATCGCACAGATACGCAGTATTTT.

The chain employs TRBV6-5 and TRBJ2-7, with 7 bases lining up with TRBD1. CDR3 length equals 16 residues. V shed 1 base, J shed 1 base, and the junction held 7 bases outside the gene matches. Germline CDR1 is MNHEY and CDR2 is SVGAGI. DNA for the CDR3: TGTGCCAGCAGTTACTTCGGGACAGAGAATTCCTACGAGCAGTACTTC. This sequence encodes CASSYFGTENSYEQYF.

This sequence joins TRBV27 and TRBJ2-7; D is unresolved. Looked up from germline, CDR1 is MNHEY and CDR2 is SMNVEV (reference sequence). V lost 0 bases to trimming and J lost 1 base, with 7 bases between them. The CDR3 runs 14 residues. Here the CDR3 DNA reads TGTGCCAGCAGTTTATCACTCCTGTCCTACGAGCAGTACTTC. This encodes CASSLSLLSYEQYF.